A single sample gave rise to the 8 T cell receptor beta chains below, sequenced in a study of blood T cell repertoires in COVID-19. Method: immunoSEQ multiplex PCR; TCRdb's copy keeps in-frame clones and lacks some. The profile shows about 200,000 clones, 82% of them singletons. The sample taken for sequencing was peripheral blood. Receptor source: a woman in her sixties or seventies with COVID-19, enrolled during active disease.

The V gene is TRBV6-2 or TRBV6-3, the J gene TRBJ2-2; TRBD1 agrees at 7 bases. This CDR3 has 16 residues. The junction had 7 bases not matched to a gene; V was cut back by 2 bases and J by 4 bases. Germline V gives CDR1 MNHEY, CDR2 SVGEGT. The DNA of the CDR3 is TGTGCCAGCAGTTACGTTACAGGGGCGGTCACCGGGGAGCTGTTTTTT. Protein: CASSYVTGAVTGELFF.

The chain couples TRBV9 to TRBJ1-2; D may be TRBD1 (6 bases). Germline V gene sequence: CDR1 SGDLS, CDR2 YYNGEE. This CDR3 has 14 residues. V dropped 0 bases and J dropped 5 bases, with 11 bases sitting between them. DNA of the CDR3: TGTGCCAGCAGCGTAGGGGGGCTCGCGTATGGCTACACCTTC. It codes for CASSVGGLAYGYTF.

The rearrangement joins TRBV28 to TRBJ1-3; 9 bases line up with TRBD1. The CDR3 has 19 amino acids. The germline V gene has CDR1 MDHEN and CDR2 SYDVKM. Trimming removed 3 bases from V and 0 bases from J; junction bases left unmatched: 12. CDR3 in DNA: TGTGCCAGCAGTTTTTGGGGACAGGGTGCCAAAGTCTCTGGAAACACCATATATTTT. It encodes CASSFWGQGAKVSGNTIYF. Using reference TRBV28 and TRBJ1-3 for the parts outside the CDR3, the full variable domain is DVKVTQSSRYLVKRTGEKVFLECVQDMDHENMFWYRQDPGLGLRLIYFSYDVKMKEKGDIPEGYSVSREKKERFSLILESASTNQTSMYLCASSFWGQGAKVSGNTIYFGEGSWLTVV.

This rearrangement joins TRBV7-6 to TRBJ2-5; D perhaps matches TRBD1 (6 bases). CDR1 is SGHVS, CDR2 FNYEAQ, per germline. The CDR3 loop spans 16 amino acids. Deletions cut 2 bases from V and 2 bases from J, with 15 bases between. In nucleotides, the CDR3 is TGTGCCAGCAGCTTAACTACAGGGTTGGGACAAGAGACCCAGTACTTC. Translating it yields CASSLTTGLGQETQYF.

This clone was detected only once. The chain recombines TRBV19 with TRBJ2-1; D not certain. V was cut by 3 bases and J by 6 bases, with 9 bases left in between. The CDR3 contains 13 residues. The germline V gene encodes CDR1 LNHDA and CDR2 SQIVND (reference sequence). Here the CDR3 reads CASSIQASNEQFF. CDR3 bases: TGTGCCAGTAGTATCCAAGCGTCCAATGAGCAGTTCTTC.

The chain has TRBV5-8 and TRBJ1-2; a weak D match, TRBD1 (5 bases). Trimming took 0 bases from V and 4 from J, leaving 10 bases between them. In germline, CDR1 is SGHTS, CDR2 YDEGEE. This CDR3 has 14 amino acids. Here the CDR3 DNA reads TGTGCCAGCAGCTTGGCAGGGTACGGCTATGGCTACACCTTC. It codes for CASSLAGYGYGYTF. Combining the CDR3 with reference TRBV5-8 and TRBJ1-2 gives the whole variable domain EAGVTQSPTHLIKTRGQQATLRCSPISGHTSVYWYQQALGLGLQFLLWYDEGEERNRGNFPPRFSGRQFPNYSSELNVNALELEDSALYLCASSLAGYGYGYTFGSGTRLTVV.

The V gene is TRBV6-2 or TRBV6-3, the J gene TRBJ1-4; D gene ambiguous. This CDR3 has 13 amino acids. V was cut by 4 bases and J by 2 bases, with 5 bases left in between. Germline V gives CDR1 MNHEY, CDR2 SVGEGT. CDR3 in DNA: TGTGCCAGCAGTTCTAACACTAATGAAAAACTGTTTTTT. Translation gives CASSSNTNEKLFF.

This chain connects TRBV7-9 to TRBJ2-1; D is possibly TRBD2 (6 bases). Germline CDR1 is SEHNR and CDR2 is FQNEAQ (reference sequence). The CDR3 runs 15 residues. V lost 5 bases and J lost 3, with 14 bases in between. CDR3: CASSLPRGNYNEQFF. CDR3 DNA: TGTGCCAGCAGCCTCCCGCGCGGGAACTACAATGAGCAGTTCTTC.